This entry describes one TCR beta chain. The table came from immunoSEQ multiplex PCR; TCRdb's copy has only in-frame clones and leaves some out. In the table there are around 250,000 clones, approximately 91% of which are singletons. CDR3 size: 13 residues. The V gene's germline CDR1 is KGHSH and CDR2 LQKENI. V gave up 4 bases and J gave up 2 bases, with 8 bases separating them. The data stem from a study of blood T cell repertoires in COVID-19. Study summary: Spain, Italy and the United States supplied samples that represented acute and convalescent COVID-19. Sample material is recorded as cDNA or gDNA derived from T cells, B-cell-depleted T cells, or PBMCs.

The specimen sequenced was peripheral blood. The chain joins TRBV18 to TRBJ1-2; D gene uncertain. This TCR was sampled from a human donor in a cohort sampled during active COVID-19. CDR3: CASSLDKNYGYTF. The CDR3 DNA follows: TGTGCCAGCTCACTTGACAAGAACTATGGCTACACCTTC.